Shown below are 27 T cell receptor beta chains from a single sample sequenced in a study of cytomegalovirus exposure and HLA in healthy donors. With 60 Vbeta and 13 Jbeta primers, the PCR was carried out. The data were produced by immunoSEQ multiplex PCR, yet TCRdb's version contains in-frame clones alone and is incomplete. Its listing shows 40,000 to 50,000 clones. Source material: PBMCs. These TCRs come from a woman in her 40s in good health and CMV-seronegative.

The CDR3 bases are TGTGCCAGCAGTTCTAGGGGTGACACTGAAGCTTTCTTT. This gives the protein CASSSRGDTEAFF. The V call is TRBV2, the J call TRBJ1-1; the D gene is possibly TRBD1 (5 bases). Germline CDR1 and CDR2: SNHLY and FYNNEI. V was clipped by 5 bases and J by 3 bases, with 10 bases between them. This CDR3 has 13 amino acids.

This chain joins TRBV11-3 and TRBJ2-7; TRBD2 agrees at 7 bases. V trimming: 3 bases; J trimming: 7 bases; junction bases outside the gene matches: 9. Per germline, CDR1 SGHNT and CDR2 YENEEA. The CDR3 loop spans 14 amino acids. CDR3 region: CASSLREGAWEQYF. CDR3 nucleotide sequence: TGTGCCAGCAGCTTGAGGGAGGGCGCTTGGGAGCAGTACTTC.

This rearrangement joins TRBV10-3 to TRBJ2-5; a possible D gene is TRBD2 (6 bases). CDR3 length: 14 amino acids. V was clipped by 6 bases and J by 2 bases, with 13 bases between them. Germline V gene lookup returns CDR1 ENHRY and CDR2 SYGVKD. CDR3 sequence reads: CAIRGTGGQETQYF. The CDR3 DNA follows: TGTGCCATCAGAGGAACAGGAGGGCAAGAGACCCAGTACTTC.

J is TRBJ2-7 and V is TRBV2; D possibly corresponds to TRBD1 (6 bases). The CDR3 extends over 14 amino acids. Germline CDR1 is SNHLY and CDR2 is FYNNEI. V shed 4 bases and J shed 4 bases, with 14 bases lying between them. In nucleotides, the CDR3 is TGTGCCAGCAGTGCGCTGGACAGACCTTACGAGCAGTACTTC. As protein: CASSALDRPYEQYF.

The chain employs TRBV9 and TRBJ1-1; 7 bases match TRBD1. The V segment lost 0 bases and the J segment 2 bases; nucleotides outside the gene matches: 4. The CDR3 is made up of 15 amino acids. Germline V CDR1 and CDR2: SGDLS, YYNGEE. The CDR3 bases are TGTGCCAGCAGCGTAGTGGGACAGCAAAACACTGAAGCTTTCTTT. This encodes CASSVVGQQNTEAFF.

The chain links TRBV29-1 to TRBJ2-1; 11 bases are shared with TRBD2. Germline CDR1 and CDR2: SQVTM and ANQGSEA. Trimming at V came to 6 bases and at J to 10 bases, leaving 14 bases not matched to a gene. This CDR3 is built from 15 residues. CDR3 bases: TGCAGCGTCGAAATGACTAGCGGGACCTTCGGGGAGCAGTTCTTC. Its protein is CSVEMTSGTFGEQFF.

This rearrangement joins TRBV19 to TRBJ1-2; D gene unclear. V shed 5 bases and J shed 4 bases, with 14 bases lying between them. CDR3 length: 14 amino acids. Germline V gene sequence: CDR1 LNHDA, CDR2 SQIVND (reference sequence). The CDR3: CASSERRSAYGYTF. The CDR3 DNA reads TGTGCCAGTAGTGAGCGTCGGAGCGCCTATGGCTACACCTTC.

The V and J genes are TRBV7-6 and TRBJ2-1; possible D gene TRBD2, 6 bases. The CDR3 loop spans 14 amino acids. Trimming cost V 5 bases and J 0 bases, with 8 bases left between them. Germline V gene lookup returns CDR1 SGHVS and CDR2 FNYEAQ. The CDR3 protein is CASSGGSSYNEQFF. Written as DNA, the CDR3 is TGTGCCAGCAGCGGGGGGAGCTCCTACAATGAGCAGTTCTTC. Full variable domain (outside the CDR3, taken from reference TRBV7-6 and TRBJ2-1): GAGVSQSPRYKVTKRGQDVALRCDPISGHVSLYWYRQALGQGPEFLTYFNYEAQQDKSGLPNDRFSAERPEGSISTLTIQRTEQRDSAMYRCASSGGSSYNEQFFGPGTRLTVL.

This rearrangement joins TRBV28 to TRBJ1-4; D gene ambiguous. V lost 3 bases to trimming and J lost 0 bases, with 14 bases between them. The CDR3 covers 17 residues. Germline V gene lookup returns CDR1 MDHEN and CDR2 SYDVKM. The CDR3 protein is CASSFSIGDTTNEKLFF. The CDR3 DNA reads TGTGCCAGCAGTTTCTCGATCGGGGATACAACTAATGAAAAACTGTTTTTT.

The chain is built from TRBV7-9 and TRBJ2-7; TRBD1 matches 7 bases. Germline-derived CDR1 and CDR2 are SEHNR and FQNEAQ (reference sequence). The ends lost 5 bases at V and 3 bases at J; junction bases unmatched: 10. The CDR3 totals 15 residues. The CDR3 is CASSPNPTGIYEQYF. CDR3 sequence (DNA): TGTGCCAGCAGCCCAAATCCGACAGGGATCTACGAGCAGTACTTC.

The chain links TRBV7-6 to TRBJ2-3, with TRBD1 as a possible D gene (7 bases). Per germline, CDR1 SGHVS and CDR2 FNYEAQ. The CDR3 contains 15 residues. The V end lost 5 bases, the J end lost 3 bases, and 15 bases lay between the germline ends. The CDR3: CASSPTQGGTDTQYF. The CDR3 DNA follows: TGTGCCAGCAGCCCTACGCAGGGGGGAACAGATACGCAGTATTTT.

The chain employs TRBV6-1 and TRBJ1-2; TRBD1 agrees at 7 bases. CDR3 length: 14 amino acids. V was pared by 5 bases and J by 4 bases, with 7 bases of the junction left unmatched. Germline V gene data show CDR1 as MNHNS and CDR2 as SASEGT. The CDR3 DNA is TGTGCCAGCAGTCCTACTCGGGACAGCTATGGCTACACCTTC. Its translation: CASSPTRDSYGYTF.

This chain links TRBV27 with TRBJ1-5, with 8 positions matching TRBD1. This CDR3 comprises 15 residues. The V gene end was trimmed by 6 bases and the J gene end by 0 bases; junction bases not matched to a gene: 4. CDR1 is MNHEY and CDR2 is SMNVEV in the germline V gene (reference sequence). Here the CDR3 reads CASSPQGVSNQPQHF. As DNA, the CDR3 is TGTGCCAGCAGCCCACAGGGGGTTAGCAATCAGCCCCAGCATTTT.

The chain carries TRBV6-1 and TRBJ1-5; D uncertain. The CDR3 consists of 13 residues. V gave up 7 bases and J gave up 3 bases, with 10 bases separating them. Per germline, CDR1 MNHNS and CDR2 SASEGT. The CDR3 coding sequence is TGTGCCAGCATTGGGCAGTACAATCAGCCCCAGCATTTT. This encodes CASIGQYNQPQHF.

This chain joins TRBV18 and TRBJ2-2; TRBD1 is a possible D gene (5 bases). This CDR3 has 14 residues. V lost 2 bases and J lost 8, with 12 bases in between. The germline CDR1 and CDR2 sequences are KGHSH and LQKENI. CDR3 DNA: TGTGCCAGCTCACCATCGCAGGGTGTAGGGGAGCTGTTTTTT. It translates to CASSPSQGVGELFF.

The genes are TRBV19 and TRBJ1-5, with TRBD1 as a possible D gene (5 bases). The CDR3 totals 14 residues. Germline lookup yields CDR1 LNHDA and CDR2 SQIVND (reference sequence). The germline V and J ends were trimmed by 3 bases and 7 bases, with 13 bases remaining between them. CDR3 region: CASSIHQGGQPQHF. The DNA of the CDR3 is TGTGCCAGTAGTATTCATCAGGGAGGCCAGCCCCAGCATTTT. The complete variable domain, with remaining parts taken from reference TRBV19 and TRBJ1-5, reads DGGITQSPKYLFRKEGQNVTLSCEQNLNHDAMYWYRQDPGQGLRLIYYSQIVNDFQKGDIAEGYSVSREKKESFPLTVTSAQKNPTAFYLCASSIHQGGQPQHFGDGTRLSIL.

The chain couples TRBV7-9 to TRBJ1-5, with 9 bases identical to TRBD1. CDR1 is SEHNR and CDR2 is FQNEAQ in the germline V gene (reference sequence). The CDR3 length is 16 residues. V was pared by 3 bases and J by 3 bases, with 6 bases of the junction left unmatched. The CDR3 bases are TGTGCCAGCAGCTTGGGACAGGGCAGCCCCAATCAGCCCCAGCATTTT. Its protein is CASSLGQGSPNQPQHF.

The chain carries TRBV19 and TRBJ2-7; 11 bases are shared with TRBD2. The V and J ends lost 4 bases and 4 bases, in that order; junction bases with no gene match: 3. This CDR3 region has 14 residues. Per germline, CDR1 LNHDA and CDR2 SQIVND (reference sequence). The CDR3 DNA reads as TGTGCCAGTAGTACCTCTAGCGGGAGGTACGAGCAGTACTTC. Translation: CASSTSSGRYEQYF.

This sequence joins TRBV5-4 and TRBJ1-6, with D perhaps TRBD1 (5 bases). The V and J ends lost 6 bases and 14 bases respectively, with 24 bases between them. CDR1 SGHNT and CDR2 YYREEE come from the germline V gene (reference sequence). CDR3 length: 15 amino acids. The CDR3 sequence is CASTTGGDAGRALHF. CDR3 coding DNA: TGTGCCAGCACCACCGGGGGTGACGCAGGAAGGGCCCTCCACTTT.

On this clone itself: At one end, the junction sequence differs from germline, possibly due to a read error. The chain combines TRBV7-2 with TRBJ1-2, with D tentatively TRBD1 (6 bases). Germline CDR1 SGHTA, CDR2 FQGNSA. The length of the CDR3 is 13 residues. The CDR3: CASSLVTGPRFQF. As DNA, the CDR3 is TGTGCCAGCAGCTTAGTGACAGGACCCCGTTTCCAGTTC.

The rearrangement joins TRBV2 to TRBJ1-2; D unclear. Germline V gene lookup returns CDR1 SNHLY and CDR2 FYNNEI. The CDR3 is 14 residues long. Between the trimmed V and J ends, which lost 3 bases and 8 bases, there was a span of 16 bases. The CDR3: CASSDSRESKGYTF. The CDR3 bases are TGTGCCAGCAGTGATTCGCGGGAGAGCAAGGGCTACACCTTC.

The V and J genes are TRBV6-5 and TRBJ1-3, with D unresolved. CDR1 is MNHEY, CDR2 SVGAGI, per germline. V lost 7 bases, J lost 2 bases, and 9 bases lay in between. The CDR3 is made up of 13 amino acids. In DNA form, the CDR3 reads TGTGCCAGCACACCCACACCTGGAAACACCATATATTTT. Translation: CASTPTPGNTIYF.

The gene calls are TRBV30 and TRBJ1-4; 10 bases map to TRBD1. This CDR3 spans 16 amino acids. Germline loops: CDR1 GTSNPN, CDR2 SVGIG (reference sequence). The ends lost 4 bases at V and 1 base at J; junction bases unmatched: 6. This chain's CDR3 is CAWTGDRGGTNEKLFF. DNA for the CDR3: TGTGCCTGGACCGGGGACAGGGGAGGAACTAATGAAAAACTGTTTTTT. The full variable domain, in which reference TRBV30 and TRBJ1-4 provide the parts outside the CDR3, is SQTIHQWPATLVQPVGSPLSLECTVEGTSNPNLYWYRQAAGRGLQLLFYSVGIGQISSEVPQNLSASRPQDRQFILSSKKLLLSDSGFYLCAWTGDRGGTNEKLFFGSGTQLSVL.

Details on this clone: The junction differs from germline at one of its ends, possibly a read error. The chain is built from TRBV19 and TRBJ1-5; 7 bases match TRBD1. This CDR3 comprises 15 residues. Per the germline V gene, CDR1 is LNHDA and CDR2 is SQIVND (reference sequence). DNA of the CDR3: TGTGCCAGTAGTGCGGGACAAGGGGGCGGTCAGCACCAGCATTTT. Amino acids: CASSAGQGGGQHQHF.

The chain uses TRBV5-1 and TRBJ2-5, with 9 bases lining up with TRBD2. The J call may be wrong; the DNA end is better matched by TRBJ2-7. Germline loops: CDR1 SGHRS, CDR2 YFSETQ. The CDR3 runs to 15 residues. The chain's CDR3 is CASSGLAGSSYEQYF. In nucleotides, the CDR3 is TGCGCCAGCAGCGGCCTAGCGGGAAGCTCCTACGAGCAGTACTTC.

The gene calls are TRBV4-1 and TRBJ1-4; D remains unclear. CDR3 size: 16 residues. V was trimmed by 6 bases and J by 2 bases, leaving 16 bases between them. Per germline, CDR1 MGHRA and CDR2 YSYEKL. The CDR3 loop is CASRSGLGGTNEKLFF. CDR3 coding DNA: TGCGCCAGCAGATCCGGACTAGGTGGCACTAATGAAAAACTGTTTTTT.

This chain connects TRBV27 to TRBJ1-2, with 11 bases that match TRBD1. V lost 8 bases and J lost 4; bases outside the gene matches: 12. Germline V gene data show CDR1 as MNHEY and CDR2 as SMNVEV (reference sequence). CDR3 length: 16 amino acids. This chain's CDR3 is CASYRTGGGEAYGYTF. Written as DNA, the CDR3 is TGTGCCAGCTATCGGACAGGGGGCGGCGAAGCCTATGGCTACACCTTC.